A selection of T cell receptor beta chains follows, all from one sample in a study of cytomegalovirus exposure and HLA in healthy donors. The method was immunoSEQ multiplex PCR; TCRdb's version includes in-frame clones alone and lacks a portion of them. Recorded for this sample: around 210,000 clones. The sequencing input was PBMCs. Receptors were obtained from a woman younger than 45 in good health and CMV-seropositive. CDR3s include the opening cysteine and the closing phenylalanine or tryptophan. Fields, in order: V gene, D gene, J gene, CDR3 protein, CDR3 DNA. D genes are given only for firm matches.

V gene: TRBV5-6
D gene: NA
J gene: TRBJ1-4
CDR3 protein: CASTGRGEKLFF
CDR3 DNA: TGTGCCAGCACGGGGCGGGGTGAAAAACTGTTTTTT

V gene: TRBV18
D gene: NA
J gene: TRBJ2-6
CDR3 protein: CASSPRAGVSSGANVLTF
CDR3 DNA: TGTGCCAGCTCACCACGAGCCGGAGTCTCATCTGGGGCCAACGTCCTGACTTTC

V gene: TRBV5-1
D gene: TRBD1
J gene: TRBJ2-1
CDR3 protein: CASSLWTGLVHEQFF
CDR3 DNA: TGCGCCAGCAGCTTATGGACAGGGCTTGTTCATGAGCAGTTCTTC

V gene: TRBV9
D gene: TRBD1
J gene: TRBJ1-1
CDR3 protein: CASSVGDRGPGIF
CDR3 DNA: TGTGCCAGCAGCGTGGGGGACAGGGGGCCCGGGATCTTT

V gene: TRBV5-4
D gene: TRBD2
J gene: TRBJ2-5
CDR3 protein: CASSFPGTSGQETQYF
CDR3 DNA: TGTGCCAGCAGCTTTCCCGGGACTAGCGGGCAAGAGACCCAGTACTTC

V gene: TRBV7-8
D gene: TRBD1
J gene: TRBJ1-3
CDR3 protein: CASSRTGGASGNTIYF
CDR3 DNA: TGTGCCAGCAGCCGGACAGGGGGCGCATCCGGAAACACCATATATTTT

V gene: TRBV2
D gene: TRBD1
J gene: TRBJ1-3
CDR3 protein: CASSYTGAGNTIYF
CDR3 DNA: TGTGCCAGCAGTTACACAGGGGCTGGAAACACCATATATTTT

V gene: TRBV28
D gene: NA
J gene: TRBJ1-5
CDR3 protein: CASSPLGAAQPQHF
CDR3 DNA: TGTGCCAGCAGTCCGTTGGGGGCTGCGCAGCCCCAGCATTTT

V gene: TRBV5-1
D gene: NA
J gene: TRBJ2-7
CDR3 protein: CASSSDGGRYEQYF
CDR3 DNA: TGCGCCAGCAGCTCGGACGGGGGGCGATACGAGCAGTACTTC

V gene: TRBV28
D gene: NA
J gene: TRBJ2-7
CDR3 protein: CATGAYEQYF
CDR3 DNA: TGTGCCACCGGGGCCTACGAGCAGTACTTC

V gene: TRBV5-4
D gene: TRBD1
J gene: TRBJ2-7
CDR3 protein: CASSLGTGVPTYEQYF
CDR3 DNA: TGTGCCAGCAGCTTGGGGACAGGGGTCCCTACCTACGAGCAGTACTTC

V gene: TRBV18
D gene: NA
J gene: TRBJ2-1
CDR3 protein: CASSREMGGEQFF
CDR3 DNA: TGTGCCAGCTCACGGGAAATGGGGGGTGAGCAGTTCTTC

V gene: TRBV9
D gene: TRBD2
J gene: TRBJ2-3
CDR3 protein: CASSLTGTSGRNTQYF
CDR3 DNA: TGTGCCAGCAGCTTAACCGGGACTAGCGGGAGGAATACGCAGTATTTT

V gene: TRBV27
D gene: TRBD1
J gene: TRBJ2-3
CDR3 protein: CASSLTRGQTDTQYF
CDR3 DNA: TGTGCCAGCAGCCTGACCAGGGGGCAAACAGATACGCAGTATTTT

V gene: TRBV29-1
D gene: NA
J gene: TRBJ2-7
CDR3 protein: CSVGKRHALDEQYF
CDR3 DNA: TGCAGCGTTGGAAAACGTCACGCTCTAGACGAGCAGTACTTC

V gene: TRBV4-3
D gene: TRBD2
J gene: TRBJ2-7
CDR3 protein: CASSTLGLAGTEQYF
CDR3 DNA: TGCGCCAGCAGCACTTTAGGACTAGCGGGGACCGAGCAGTACTTC

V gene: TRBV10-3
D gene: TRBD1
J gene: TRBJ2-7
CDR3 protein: CAIRKTGVDEQYF
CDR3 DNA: TGTGCCATCAGGAAGACAGGGGTTGACGAGCAGTACTTC